This T cell receptor (beta chain) was recorded in a study of T cells after yellow fever vaccination. Across the study: Preparing low-cell-number fractions relied on SMART-Seq v4 Ultra Low Input.

About this clonotype itself: Its antigen remains unknown.

Study-wide points: Weaker, the secondary response had a peak occurring faster, on day 5 versus 15. Post-booster samples contained most primary-vaccination clones (approximately 96% CD4, roughly 88% CD8).

MiXCR, run by TCRdb on the 5' RACE reads, gives a single entry per CDR3 protein. The top ten clones hold approximately 23% of a sample with some 350,000 distinct CDR3 sequences, 4.1% of them seen once. The sample was PBMCs, taken 5 days after the yellow fever booster vaccination. The clonotype originates from a man aged 18 to 35 who received the YFV17D yellow fever vaccine.

The CDR3 loop is CAVRTELSSYNEQFF. The CDR3 DNA reads TGTGCCGTAAGGACGGAGCTGAGCTCCTACAATGAGCAGTTCTTC. V and J are TRBV10-3 and TRBJ2-1; D uncertain. The CDR3 has 15 amino acids. Germline V lookup: CDR1 ENHRY, CDR2 SYGVKD. V was cut by 11 bases and J by 0 bases, with 17 bases left in between.